The following is a T cell receptor (beta chain) sequence with its context. As yet, its antigen is unknown. Germline CDR1 MDHEN, CDR2 SYDVKM. Trimming at V came to 5 bases and at J to 7 bases, leaving 11 bases not matched to a gene. This CDR3 has 15 residues. This sample stems from a study of cytomegalovirus exposure and HLA in healthy donors. The study, taken as a whole, reports: It was approximately 170 TCR beta chains that were listed as cytomegalovirus-associated.

PCR primers comprised 60 Vbeta and 13 Jbeta primers. Profiled with immunoSEQ multiplex PCR; TCRdb holds only in-frame clones, not every one. The sample comprises 110,000 to 150,000 clones, around two thirds of which are singletons, and roughly 1.9% rests with the top ten. The source is a woman aged 60 to 75 in good health and CMV-seropositive. Sequencing used PBMCs. V is TRBV28 and J is TRBJ1-5; 7 nucleotides agree with TRBD1. This CDR3 reads CASSLRQGITQPQHF. CDR3 bases: TGTGCCAGCAGTCTCAGACAGGGCATCACCCAGCCCCAGCATTTT.